This T cell receptor (beta chain) derives from a study of CXCR3-negative and CXCR3-positive naive CD8 T cells. Study results and caveats: CXCR3-positive naive cells carried more hydrophobic TRB CDR3s than CXCR3-negative naive cells did. Memory cells diverged, while naive CXCR3-positive and CXCR3-negative cells had similar TRBV-TRBJ usage.

Researchers reported sorting every CD8+ T cell subset in triplicate, 300,000 or so cells per sort. CD45RO-CCR7+CD27+CD95- cells counted as naive CD8+ T cells. Germline loops: CDR1 DFQATT, CDR2 SNEGSKA (reference sequence). This CDR3 has 18 residues. The study made its TRB cDNA libraries by 5' RACE, adding UMI labels. TCRdb reanalyzed the 5' RACE reads, giving one entry per CDR3 protein sequence and no DNA. The repertoire table contains under 150,000 distinct CDR3 sequences. Concerning this clonotype itself: Its antigen is undetermined.

The V and J genes are TRBV20-1 and TRBJ1-3. Sequenced sample: naive CXCR3+ CD8+ T cells from blood. This sample's subset: CD45RO-CCR7+CD27+CD95- naive CD8+ T cells expressing CXCR3 (TNR3+). This receptor was taken from a human donor in good health. Some clones in this sample may be carry-over from other donors' samples. CDR3: CSASSLSPAGMSGNTIYF.